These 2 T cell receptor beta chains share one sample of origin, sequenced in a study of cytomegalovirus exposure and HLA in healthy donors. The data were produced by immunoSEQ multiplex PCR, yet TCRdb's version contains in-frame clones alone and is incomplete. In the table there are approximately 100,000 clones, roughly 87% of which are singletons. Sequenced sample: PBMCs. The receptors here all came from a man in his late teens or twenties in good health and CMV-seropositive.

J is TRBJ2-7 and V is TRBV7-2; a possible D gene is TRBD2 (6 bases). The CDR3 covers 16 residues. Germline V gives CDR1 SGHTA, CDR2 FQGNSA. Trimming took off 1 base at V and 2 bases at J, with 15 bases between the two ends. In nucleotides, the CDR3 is TGTGCCAGCAGCTTAGTAGCAGGGACTGGGGCCTACGAGCAGTACTTC. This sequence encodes CASSLVAGTGAYEQYF.

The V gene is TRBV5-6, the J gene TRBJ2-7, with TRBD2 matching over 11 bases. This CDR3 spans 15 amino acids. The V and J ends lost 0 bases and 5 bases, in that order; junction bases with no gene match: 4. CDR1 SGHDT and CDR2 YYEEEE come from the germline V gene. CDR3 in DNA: TGTGCCAGCAGCTTGGTAACTAGCGGGGGAAACGAGCAGTACTTC. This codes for CASSLVTSGGNEQYF. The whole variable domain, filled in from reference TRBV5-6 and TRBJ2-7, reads DAGVTQSPTHLIKTRGQQVTLRCSPKSGHDTVSWYQQALGQGPQFIFQYYEEEERQRGNFPDRFSGHQFPNYSSELNVNALLLGDSALYLCASSLVTSGGNEQYFGPGTRLTVT.